This passage covers 21 T cell receptor beta chains from one sample sequenced in a study of T cell responses to AZD1222 COVID-19 vaccine. The protocol was immunoSEQ multiplex PCR, while the TCRdb copy is restricted to in-frame clones and leaves out a portion. Here the sample spans over 85,000 clones, approximately 88% being singletons. This material consisted of peripheral blood, taken 28 days after the second AZD1222 dose. The receptors shown here come from an adult who received the AZD1222 COVID-19 vaccine.

This chain uses TRBV5-1 with TRBJ2-2, with D perhaps TRBD1 (6 bases). V gave up 2 bases and J gave up 4 bases, with 9 bases separating them. Germline assignment: CDR1 SGHRS and CDR2 YFSETQ. The CDR3 extends over 14 amino acids. The CDR3 nucleotides are TGCGCCAGCAGCTTTGGGACAAGCACCGGGGAGCTGTTTTTT. Translated, it gives CASSFGTSTGELFF.

This chain links TRBV5-1 with TRBJ2-3; D not resolved. Between the trimmed V and J ends, which lost 0 bases and 0 bases, there was a span of 8 bases. CDR1 is SGHRS, CDR2 YFSETQ, per germline. The CDR3 length is 15 residues. As DNA, the CDR3 is TGCGCCAGCAGCTTGGACCGATCTAGCACAGATACGCAGTATTTT. Translated, it gives CASSLDRSSTDTQYF. The full variable domain, with the rest looked up from reference TRBV5-1 and TRBJ2-3, is KAGVTQTPRYLIKTRGQQVTLSCSPISGHRSVSWYQQTPGQGLQFLFEYFSETQRNKGNFPGRFSGRQFSNSRSEMNVSTLELGDSALYLCASSLDRSSTDTQYFGPGTRLTVL.

The chain employs TRBV11-1 and TRBJ2-7; weak D call: TRBD2 (5 bases). The CDR3 contains 15 residues. Germline CDR1 and CDR2: SGHAT and FQDESV (reference sequence). Trimming removed 3 bases at V and 6 bases at J, with 18 bases between. The CDR3 sequence is CASSLRGRVVSEQYF. CDR3 coding DNA: TGTGCCAGCAGCTTGAGAGGGCGAGTAGTCTCCGAGCAGTACTTC. Looking up the rest from reference TRBV11-1 and TRBJ2-7 gives the full variable domain: EAEVAQSPRYKITEKSQAVAFWCDPISGHATLYWYRQILGQGPELLVQFQDESVVDDSQLPKDRFSAERLKGVDSTLKIQPAELGDSAMYLCASSLRGRVVSEQYFGPGTRLTVT.

The rearrangement uses TRBV29-1 and TRBJ2-3, with 12 bases fitting TRBD2. The J segment lost 2 bases and the V segment lost 6 bases, leaving 6 bases of the junction unmatched. The CDR3 spans 15 residues. Germline V CDR1 and CDR2: SQVTM, ANQGSEA. The CDR3 DNA follows: TGCAGCGTGGCCCGGACTAGCGGGAACACAGATACGCAGTATTTT. This gives the protein CSVARTSGNTDTQYF.

This chain links TRBV19 with TRBJ2-1, with TRBD2 matching over 13 bases. Trimming at V came to 6 bases and at J to 8 bases, leaving 4 bases not matched to a gene. This CDR3 region has 14 residues. The germline CDR1 and CDR2 sequences are LNHDA and SQIVND (reference sequence). The CDR3 DNA sequence: TGTGCCAGTAGCGGACTAGCGGGAGTCGATGAGCAGTTCTTC. Its protein product is CASSGLAGVDEQFF.

The chain links TRBV7-2 to TRBJ2-1; unclear D gene. CDR3 length equals 15 residues. The V and J ends lost 3 bases and 3 bases respectively, with 12 bases between them. Germline CDR1 and CDR2: SGHTA and FQGNSA. The CDR3, as DNA: TGTGCCAGCAGCTTGGACGAGGCTTACTACAATGAGCAGTTCTTC. Protein product: CASSLDEAYYNEQFF. Full variable domain (rest looked up from reference TRBV7-2 and TRBJ2-1): GAGVSQSPSNKVTEKGKDVELRCDPISGHTALYWYRQSLGQGLEFLIYFQGNSAPDKSGLPSDRFSAERTGGSVSTLTIQRTQQEDSAVYLCASSLDEAYYNEQFFGPGTRLTVL.

This rearrangement joins TRBV20-1 to TRBJ1-1; D not certain. CDR3 length equals 11 residues. Germline CDR1 and CDR2: DFQATT and SNEGSKA (reference sequence). Between the trimmed V and J ends, which lost 6 bases and 4 bases, there was a span of 9 bases. The CDR3 sequence: CSAGIGTEAFF. In DNA, the CDR3 is TGCAGTGCCGGTATAGGCACTGAAGCTTTCTTT.

The gene calls are TRBV5-1 and TRBJ1-1; tentative D call: TRBD1 (6 bases). V was cut by 1 base and J by 5 bases, with 18 bases left in between. Germline CDR1 is SGHRS and CDR2 is YFSETQ. The CDR3 consists of 16 residues. CDR3 in amino acids: CASSLTGPRDVTEAFF. CDR3 in DNA: TGCGCCAGCAGCTTGACAGGGCCGAGGGATGTGACTGAAGCTTTCTTT.

This clone appeared a few times. CDR3 loop: CASSYGLSSGYTF. For the CDR3, the DNA is TGTGCCAGCAGCTACGGACTAAGCAGTGGCTACACCTTC. The V gene is TRBV5-4, the J gene TRBJ1-2, with D unresolved. Per the germline V gene, CDR1 is SGHNT and CDR2 is YYREEE (reference sequence). V was shortened by 3 bases and J by 7 bases, with 13 bases between the two germline ends. The CDR3 is 13 residues long.

The V gene is TRBV19, the J gene TRBJ2-5; D remains unclear. This CDR3 is 13 amino acids long. The germline gives CDR1 LNHDA, CDR2 SQIVND (reference sequence). V lost 3 bases to trimming and J lost 5 bases, with 10 bases between them. This CDR3 is CASSIQWLETQYF. CDR3 sequence (DNA): TGTGCCAGTAGTATTCAGTGGTTGGAGACCCAGTACTTC.

This chain uses TRBV6-2 or TRBV6-3 with TRBJ1-5, with D hard to call. V gave up 2 bases and J gave up 0 bases, with 2 bases separating them. Germline values: CDR1 MNHEY, CDR2 SVGEGT. The CDR3 extends over 13 amino acids. DNA for the CDR3: TGTGCCAGCAGTTACGATAGCAATCAGCCCCAGCATTTT. Translation gives CASSYDSNQPQHF.

The chain uses TRBV6-5 and TRBJ2-3, with D tentatively TRBD1 or TRBD2 (6 bases each). Germline V gene lookup returns CDR1 MNHEY and CDR2 SVGAGI. Trimming took off 8 bases at V and 1 base at J, with 13 bases between the two ends. The CDR3 is made up of 14 amino acids. The CDR3 sequence: CASSGAGRTDTQYF. Here the CDR3 DNA reads TGTGCCAGCTCGGGGGCGGGACGCACAGATACGCAGTATTTT.

The chain recombines TRBV4-2 with TRBJ1-2, with no clear D. CDR1 and CDR2 (germline): LGHNA, YNFKEQ. This CDR3 spans 16 amino acids. V was clipped by 6 bases and J by 5 bases, with 22 bases between them. This CDR3 is CASSHQNQRVSYGYTF. CDR3 bases: TGTGCCAGCAGTCATCAGAATCAAAGGGTGTCGTATGGCTACACCTTC.

The genes are TRBV5-1 and TRBJ2-7; no clear D gene. This CDR3 spans 14 amino acids. Germline V lookup: CDR1 SGHRS, CDR2 YFSETQ. The V and J ends lost 0 bases and 0 bases respectively, with 7 bases between them. Here the CDR3 reads CASSLEQNSYEQYF. CDR3 bases: TGCGCCAGCAGCTTGGAACAAAACTCCTACGAGCAGTACTTC.

This rearrangement joins TRBV4-3 to TRBJ2-6; a weak D match, TRBD2 (6 bases). Trimming removed 0 bases from V and 0 bases from J, with 12 bases in between. The CDR3 consists of 18 residues. Germline values: CDR1 LGHNA, CDR2 YSLEER. The DNA of the CDR3 is TGCGCCAGCAGCCAAGAAATCGCGGGAAGCTCTGGGGCCAACGTCCTGACTTTC. Amino acids: CASSQEIAGSSGANVLTF.

The genes are TRBV13 and TRBJ1-2, with a tentative D call TRBD1 (6 bases). The CDR3 has 12 amino acids. Germline-derived CDR1 and CDR2 are PRHDT and FYEKMQ (reference sequence). The V end was cut by 8 bases, the J end by 5 bases, with 12 bases between. The chain's CDR3 is CASRDKLYGYTF. Here the CDR3 DNA reads TGTGCCAGCCGGGACAAGCTATATGGCTACACCTTC.

The gene calls are TRBV5-4 and TRBJ1-6; tentatively, D is TRBD1 (6 bases). This CDR3 spans 15 amino acids. The ends were cut back, 0 bases at V and 9 bases at J, with 13 bases in the middle. Germline CDR1 SGHNT, CDR2 YYREEE (reference sequence). In nucleotides, the CDR3 is TGTGCCAGCAGCTTGGAACAGGGAAAGGGTTCACCCCTCCACTTT. Its translation is CASSLEQGKGSPLHF.

The chain links TRBV5-8 to TRBJ2-5; no clear D. CDR1 and CDR2 from the germline V gene are SGHTS and YDEGEE. V was shortened by 4 bases and J by 3 bases, with 4 bases between the two germline ends. The CDR3 runs to 11 residues. CDR3: CASSVKETQYF. DNA of the CDR3: TGTGCCAGCAGCGTTAAAGAGACCCAGTACTTC. The variable domain in full, completed from reference TRBV5-8 and TRBJ2-5, reads EAGVTQSPTHLIKTRGQQATLRCSPISGHTSVYWYQQALGLGLQFLLWYDEGEERNRGNFPPRFSGRQFPNYSSELNVNALELEDSALYLCASSVKETQYFGPGTRLLVL.

The chain links TRBV5-4 to TRBJ2-7, with 7 nucleotides matching TRBD1. The ends lost 4 bases at V and 0 bases at J; junction bases unmatched: 4. The length of the CDR3 is 14 residues. From germline, CDR1 is SGHNT and CDR2 YYREEE (reference sequence). CDR3 DNA: TGTGCCAGCAGCAGAGGACAGGACTCCTACGAGCAGTACTTC. It is translated as CASSRGQDSYEQYF.

This clone was seen a few times. The gene calls are TRBV5-1 and TRBJ1-4; D is unresolved. Germline values: CDR1 SGHRS, CDR2 YFSETQ. Trimming removed 0 bases at V and 2 bases at J, with 8 bases between. The CDR3 consists of 15 residues. The CDR3 DNA reads TGCGCCAGCAGCTTGGGGGCAAGTACTAATGAAAAACTGTTTTTT. It codes for CASSLGASTNEKLFF.

The V call is TRBV10-3, the J call TRBJ1-5; TRBD1 might be the D (5 bases). Germline V gene data show CDR1 as ENHRY and CDR2 as SYGVKD. This CDR3 is built from 13 residues. Trimming took off 6 bases at V and 5 bases at J, with 11 bases between the two ends. The CDR3 loop is CAISEDSYQPQHF. In nucleotides, the CDR3 is TGTGCCATCAGCGAAGACAGCTATCAGCCCCAGCATTTT.